The sequence of this T cell receptor beta chain was determined in a study of T cell responses to AZD1222 COVID-19 vaccine (dated by TCRdb to 2020 to 2022). With regard to the full study: Because spike-specific TCR depth and breadth did not differ between the two schedules, AZD1222 recipients who got a second dose at roughly 4 weeks were pooled with those who got a second dose at roughly 12 weeks. Trial participants were enrolled into age subgroups of 18-55, 56-69 and 70-plus years, which contained approximately 150, 28 and 58 TCR-sequenced participants, respectively. TCR sequencing covered some 250 trial participants: nearly 210 given two doses of AZD1222 and around 25 given two doses of MenACWY control vaccine.

The CDR3 regions of human TCRbeta chains were subjected to immunosequencing. Under the source paper's analysis protocol: Repertoire TCRs were checked for matches against a reference library of SARS-CoV-2-specific TCRs that had been generated using the MIRA antigen-specificity platform. Breadth was defined as the fraction of unique TCRs that were SARS-CoV-2-associated. Depth was defined as the fraction of total T cells that were SARS-CoV-2-associated. Using the MIRA data, every spike-specific TCR was mapped to the spike region that the TCR reacted to and assigned to either a CD4 or a CD8 class. Log10-transformed breadth and depth values were compared by one-way ANOVA with Sidak's multiple comparisons tests. TCRdb mirrors the immuneACCESS table, restricted to in-frame sequences. Some clones are absent from its copies; in checked studies, under half trace to an unresolved V gene, and the reason for the others is unknown. From that table come the V and J calls and clone size; the DNA was used to work out D and trimming. For this sample the table gives about 85,000 clones, of which less than 90% were detected only once. The ten most abundant clones make up roughly 7.5% of the sample.

On the study overall, not on this receptor specifically: The 56-69-year group was small, and its depth increase did not reach significance, likely because of low power. Most participants were white British and females outnumbered males, and the authors suggested that clonal diversity may have been underestimated. Reportedly, close to half of the unique spike-specific TCRs recognized epitopes lying outside the regions that are mutated in the B.1.351 and B.1.1.7 variants. Vaccine-associated CD4 TCRs spanned the whole spike protein, with dominant responses in regions 160-218 and 743-854. Conclusions about previously exposed vaccinees are limited, since just six AZD1222 recipients were seropositive for SARS-CoV-2 at baseline. Because no day 14 peak-response samples were available, repertoires were characterized only after the peak T cell response. After two AZD1222 doses, both the breadth and the depth of spike-specific TCRs were significantly higher than at day 0 and than in MenACWY recipients.

Based on the germline V gene, the CDR1 and CDR2 sequences are MNHNS and SASEGT. The CDR3 runs 14 residues from the cysteine to the phenylalanine. Of all the DNA, just the CDR3 is kept, 42 bases in frame from base 1. Cut back by 0 bases and 5 bases, the V and J ends lie 7 bases apart. This clone appeared a single time. It has no known antigen specificity. Per-nucleotide qualities are absent, and no much larger clonotype sits a single base away. The intended sense of this specimen's time point label: baseline before first vaccination. Samples from vaccinated people were obtained from the UK trials COV001 and COV002, which included a single-blind randomized controlled phase 2/3 trial of AZD1222 (ChAdOx1 nCoV-19) in healthy adults. Trial participant PBMC samples were collected at day 0 and day 28 after the second dose for TCRbeta chain sequencing.

The sequence was collected from an adult in good health. This specimen consisted of peripheral blood, obtained on day 0 of AZD1222 vaccination. The V gene is TRBV6-1 and the J gene is TRBJ2-2; TRBD2 is a weak D gene call, 5 bases matching. The DNA sequence is TGTGCCAGCAGTGAAGCTAGAGGGACCGGGGAGCTGTTTTTT. This gives the protein CASSEARGTGELFF.